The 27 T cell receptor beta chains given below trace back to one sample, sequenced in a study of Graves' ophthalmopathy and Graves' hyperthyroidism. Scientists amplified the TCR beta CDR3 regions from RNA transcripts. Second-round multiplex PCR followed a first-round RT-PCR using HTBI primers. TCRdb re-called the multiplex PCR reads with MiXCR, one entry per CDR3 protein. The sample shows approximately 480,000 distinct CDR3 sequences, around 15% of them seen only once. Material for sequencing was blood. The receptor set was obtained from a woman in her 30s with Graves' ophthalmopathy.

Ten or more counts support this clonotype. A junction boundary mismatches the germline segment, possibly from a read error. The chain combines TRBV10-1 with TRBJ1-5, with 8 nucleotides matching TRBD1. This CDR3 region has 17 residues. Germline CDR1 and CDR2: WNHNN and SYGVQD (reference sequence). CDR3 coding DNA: TGCGCCAGCAATGAGCTAGCATGGACAGGGATCAATCAGCCCCAGCATTTT. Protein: CASNELAWTGINQPQHF.

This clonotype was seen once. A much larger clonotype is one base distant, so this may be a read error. The CDR3 reads CASSVGGPVTYEEYF. The CDR3 bases are TGTGCCAGCAGCGTAGGGGGGCCGGTAACCTACGAGGAGTACTTC. The rearrangement links TRBV9 to TRBJ2-7; possibly TRBD1 for D (6 bases). Germline CDR1 is SGDLS and CDR2 is YYNGEE. The CDR3 totals 15 residues.

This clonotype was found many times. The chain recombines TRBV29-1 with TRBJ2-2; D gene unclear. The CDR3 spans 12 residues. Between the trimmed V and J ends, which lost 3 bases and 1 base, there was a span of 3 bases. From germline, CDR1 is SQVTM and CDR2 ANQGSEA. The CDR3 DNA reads TGCAGCGTTGACTGGAACACCGGGGAGCTGTTTTTT. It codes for CSVDWNTGELFF.

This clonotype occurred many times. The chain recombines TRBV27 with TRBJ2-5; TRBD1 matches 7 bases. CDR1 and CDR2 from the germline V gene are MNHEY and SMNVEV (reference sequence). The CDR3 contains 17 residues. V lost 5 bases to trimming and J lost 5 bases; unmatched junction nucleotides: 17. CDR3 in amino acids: CASSPFTGVRGIETQYF. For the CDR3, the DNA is TGTGCCAGCAGTCCCTTTACAGGGGTGAGAGGCATTGAGACCCAGTACTTC.

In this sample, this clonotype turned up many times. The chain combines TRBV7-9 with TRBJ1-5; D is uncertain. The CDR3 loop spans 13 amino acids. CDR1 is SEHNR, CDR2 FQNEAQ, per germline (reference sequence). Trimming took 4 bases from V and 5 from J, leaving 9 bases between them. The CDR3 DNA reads TGTGCCAGCAGCTCCTCCGGCTATCAGCCCCAGCATTTT. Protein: CASSSSGYQPQHF.

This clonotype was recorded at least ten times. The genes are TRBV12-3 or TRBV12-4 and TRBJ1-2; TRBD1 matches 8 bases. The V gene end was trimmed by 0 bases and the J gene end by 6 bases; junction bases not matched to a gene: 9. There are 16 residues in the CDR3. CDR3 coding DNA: TGTGCCAGCAGTTTAGCAGGGTGGCAGGGGGCGAATGGCTACACCTTC. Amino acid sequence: CASSLAGWQGANGYTF.

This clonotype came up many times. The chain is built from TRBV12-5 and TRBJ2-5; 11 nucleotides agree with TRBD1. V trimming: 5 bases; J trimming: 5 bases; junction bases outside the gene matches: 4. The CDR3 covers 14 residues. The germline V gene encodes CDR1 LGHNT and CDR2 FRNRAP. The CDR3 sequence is CASGLDRGPETQYF. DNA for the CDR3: TGTGCTAGTGGTCTGGACAGGGGGCCTGAGACCCAGTACTTC.

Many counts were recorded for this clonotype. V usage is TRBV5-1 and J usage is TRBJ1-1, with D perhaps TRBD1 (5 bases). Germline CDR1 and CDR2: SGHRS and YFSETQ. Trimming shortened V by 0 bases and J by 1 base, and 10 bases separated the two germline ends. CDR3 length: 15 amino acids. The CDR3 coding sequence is TGCGCCAGCAGCTTGGAGTCTCAGGGGAACACTGAAGCTTTCTTT. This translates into CASSLESQGNTEAFF.

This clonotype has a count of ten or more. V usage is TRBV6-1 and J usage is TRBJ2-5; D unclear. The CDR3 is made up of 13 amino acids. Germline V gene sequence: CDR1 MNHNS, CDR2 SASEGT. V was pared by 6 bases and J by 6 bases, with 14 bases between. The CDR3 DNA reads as TGTGCCAGCAGGGGGTTTGATGGAAAGACCCAGTACTTC. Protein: CASRGFDGKTQYF.

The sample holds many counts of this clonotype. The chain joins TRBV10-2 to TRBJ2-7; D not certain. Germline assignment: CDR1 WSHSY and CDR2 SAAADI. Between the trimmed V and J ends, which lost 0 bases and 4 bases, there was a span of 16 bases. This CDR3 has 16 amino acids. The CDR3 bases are TGCGCCAGCAGTGAGTCTGCTGTGGGATTGGGGTACGAGCAGTACTTC. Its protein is CASSESAVGLGYEQYF.

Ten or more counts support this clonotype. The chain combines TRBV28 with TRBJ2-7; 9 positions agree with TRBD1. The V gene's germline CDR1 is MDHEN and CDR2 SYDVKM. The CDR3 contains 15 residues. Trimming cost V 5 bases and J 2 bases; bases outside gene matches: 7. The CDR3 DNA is TGTGCCAGCAGTAATCCGGGACAGGGCCCCTACGAGCAGTACTTC. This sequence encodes CASSNPGQGPYEQYF.

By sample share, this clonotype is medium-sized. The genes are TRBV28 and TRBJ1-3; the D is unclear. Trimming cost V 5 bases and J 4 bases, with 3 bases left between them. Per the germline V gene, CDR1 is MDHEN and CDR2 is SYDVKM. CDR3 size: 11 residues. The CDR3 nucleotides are TGTGCCAGCAGTCGGGGAAACACCATATATTTT. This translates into CASSRGNTIYF.

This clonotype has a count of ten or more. The CDR3: CSVLDSDYNSPLHF. The CDR3 bases are TGCAGCGTTTTAGACAGTGACTATAATTCACCCCTCCACTTT. V and J are TRBV29-1 and TRBJ1-6, with D perhaps matching TRBD1 (5 bases). The CDR3 covers 14 residues. The germline V and J ends were trimmed by 5 bases and 3 bases, with 11 bases remaining between them. CDR1 and CDR2 from the germline V gene are SQVTM and ANQGSEA.

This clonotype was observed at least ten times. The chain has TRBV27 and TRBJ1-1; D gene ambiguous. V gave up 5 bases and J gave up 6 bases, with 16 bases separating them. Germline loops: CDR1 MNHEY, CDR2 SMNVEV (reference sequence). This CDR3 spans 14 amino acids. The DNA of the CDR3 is TGTGCCAGCAGTCCCCGAGGAGGACCCCCTGAAGCTTTCTTT. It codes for CASSPRGGPPEAFF.

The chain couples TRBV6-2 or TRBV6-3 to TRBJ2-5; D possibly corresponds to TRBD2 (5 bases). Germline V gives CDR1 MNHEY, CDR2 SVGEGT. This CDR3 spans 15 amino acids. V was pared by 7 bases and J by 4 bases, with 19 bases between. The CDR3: CASTPARAGVETQYF. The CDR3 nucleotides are TGTGCCAGCACTCCCGCGAGGGCCGGAGTAGAGACCCAGTACTTC.

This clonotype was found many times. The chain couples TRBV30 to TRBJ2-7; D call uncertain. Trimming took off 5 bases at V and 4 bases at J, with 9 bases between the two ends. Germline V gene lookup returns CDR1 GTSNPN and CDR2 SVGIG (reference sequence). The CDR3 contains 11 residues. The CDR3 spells CAWGFGYEQYF. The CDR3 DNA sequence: TGTGCCTGGGGTTTTGGTTACGAGCAGTACTTC. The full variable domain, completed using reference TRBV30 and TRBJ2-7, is SQTIHQWPATLVQPVGSPLSLECTVEGTSNPNLYWYRQAAGRGLQLLFYSVGIGQISSEVPQNLSASRPQDRQFILSSKKLLLSDSGFYLCAWGFGYEQYFGPGTRLTVT.

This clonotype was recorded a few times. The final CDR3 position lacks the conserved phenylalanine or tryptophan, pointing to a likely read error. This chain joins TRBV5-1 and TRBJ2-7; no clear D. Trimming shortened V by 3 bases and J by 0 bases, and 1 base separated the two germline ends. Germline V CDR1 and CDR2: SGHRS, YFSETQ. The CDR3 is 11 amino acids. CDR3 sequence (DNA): TGCGCCAGCAGCTACTCCTACGAGCAGTACTCC. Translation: CASSYSYEQYS.

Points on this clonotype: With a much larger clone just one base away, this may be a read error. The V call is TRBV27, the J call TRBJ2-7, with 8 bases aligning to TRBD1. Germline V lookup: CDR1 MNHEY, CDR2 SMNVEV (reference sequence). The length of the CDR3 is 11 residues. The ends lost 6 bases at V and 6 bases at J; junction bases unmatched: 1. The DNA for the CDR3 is TGTGCCAGCAGGACAGGGGTCGAGCAGTACGTC. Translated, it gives CASRTGVEQYV.

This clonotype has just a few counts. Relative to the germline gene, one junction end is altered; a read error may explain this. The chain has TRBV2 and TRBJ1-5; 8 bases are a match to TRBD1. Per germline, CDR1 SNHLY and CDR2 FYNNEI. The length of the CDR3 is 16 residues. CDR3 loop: CASKAGQGYSNQLQHF. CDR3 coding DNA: TGTGCCAGCAAGGCAGGACAGGGCTATAGCAATCAGCTCCAGCATTTT.

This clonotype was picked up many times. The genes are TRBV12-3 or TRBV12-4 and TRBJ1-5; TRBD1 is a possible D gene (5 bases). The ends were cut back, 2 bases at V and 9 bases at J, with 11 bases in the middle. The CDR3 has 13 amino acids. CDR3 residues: CASSLSGRGPQHF. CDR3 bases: TGTGCCAGCAGTTTATCAGGGCGAGGGCCCCAGCATTTT.

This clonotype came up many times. The CDR3 DNA follows: TGTGCCAGCAGCTTAGAGGGACAGCACTACGAGCAGTACTTC. Translated: CASSLEGQHYEQYF. V usage is TRBV7-8 and J usage is TRBJ2-7; TRBD1 matches at 7 bases. This CDR3 has 14 residues. Germline V gene lookup returns CDR1 SGHVS and CDR2 FQNEAQ. Losses at the gene ends were 1 base for V and 3 bases for J; bases not matched to a gene: 3.

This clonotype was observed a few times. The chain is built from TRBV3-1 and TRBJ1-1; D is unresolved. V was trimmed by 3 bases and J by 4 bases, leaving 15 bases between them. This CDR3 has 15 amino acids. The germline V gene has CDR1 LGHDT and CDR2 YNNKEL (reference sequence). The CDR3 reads CASSHEAGRGTEAFF. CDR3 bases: TGTGCCAGCAGCCACGAAGCAGGACGGGGCACTGAAGCTTTCTTT.

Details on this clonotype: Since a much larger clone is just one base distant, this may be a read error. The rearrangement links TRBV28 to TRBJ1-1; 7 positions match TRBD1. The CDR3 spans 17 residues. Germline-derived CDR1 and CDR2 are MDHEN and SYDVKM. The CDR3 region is CASSGRRTGTDNTESFF. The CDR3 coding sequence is TGTGCCAGCAGTGGTAGACGGACCGGGACAGACAACACTGAATCTTTCTTT.

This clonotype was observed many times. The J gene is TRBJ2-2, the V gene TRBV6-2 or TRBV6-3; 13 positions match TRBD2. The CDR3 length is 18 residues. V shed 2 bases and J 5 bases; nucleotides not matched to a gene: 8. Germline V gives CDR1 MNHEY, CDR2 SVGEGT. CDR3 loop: CASSYHPGLAGRTGELFF. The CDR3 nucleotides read TGTGCCAGCAGTTACCACCCGGGACTAGCGGGAAGGACCGGGGAGCTGTTTTTT.

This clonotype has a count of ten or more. The CDR3: CASSEERGAGSYGYTF. CDR3 bases: TGTGCCAGCAGTGAAGAAAGAGGGGCAGGGAGCTATGGCTACACCTTC. The chain links TRBV6-1 to TRBJ1-2; TRBD1 is a possible D gene (5 bases). V lost 1 base, J lost 4 bases, and 16 bases lay in between. Germline V gene sequence: CDR1 MNHNS, CDR2 SASEGT. This CDR3 is 16 amino acids long.

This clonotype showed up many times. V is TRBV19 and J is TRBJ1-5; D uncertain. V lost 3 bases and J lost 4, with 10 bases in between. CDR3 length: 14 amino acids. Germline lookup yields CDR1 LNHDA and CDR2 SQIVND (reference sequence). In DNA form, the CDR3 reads TGTGCCAGTAGTATGGGGTCTGGGAATCAGCCCCAGCATTTT. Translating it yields CASSMGSGNQPQHF.

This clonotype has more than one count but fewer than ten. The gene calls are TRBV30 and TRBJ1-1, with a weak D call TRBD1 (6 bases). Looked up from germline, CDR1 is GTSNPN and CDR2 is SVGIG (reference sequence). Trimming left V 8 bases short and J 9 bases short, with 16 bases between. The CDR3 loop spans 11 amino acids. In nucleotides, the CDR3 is TGTGCCGCGGCGGGGGCGGCCCAAGCTTTCTTT. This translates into CAAAGAAQAFF.